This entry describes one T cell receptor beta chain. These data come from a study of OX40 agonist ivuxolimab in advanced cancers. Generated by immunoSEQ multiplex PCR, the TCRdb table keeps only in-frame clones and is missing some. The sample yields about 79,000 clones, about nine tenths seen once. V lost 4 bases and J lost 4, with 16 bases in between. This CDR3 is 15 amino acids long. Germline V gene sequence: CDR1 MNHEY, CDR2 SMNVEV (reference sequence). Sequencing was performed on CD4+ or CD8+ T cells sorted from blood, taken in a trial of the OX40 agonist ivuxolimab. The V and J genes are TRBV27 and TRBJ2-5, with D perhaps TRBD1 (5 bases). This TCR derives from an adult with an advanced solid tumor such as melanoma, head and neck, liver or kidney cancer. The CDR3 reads CASSSGKVFGETQYF. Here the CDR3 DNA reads TGTGCCAGCAGTTCAGGGAAGGTGTTTGGAGAGACCCAGTACTTC.